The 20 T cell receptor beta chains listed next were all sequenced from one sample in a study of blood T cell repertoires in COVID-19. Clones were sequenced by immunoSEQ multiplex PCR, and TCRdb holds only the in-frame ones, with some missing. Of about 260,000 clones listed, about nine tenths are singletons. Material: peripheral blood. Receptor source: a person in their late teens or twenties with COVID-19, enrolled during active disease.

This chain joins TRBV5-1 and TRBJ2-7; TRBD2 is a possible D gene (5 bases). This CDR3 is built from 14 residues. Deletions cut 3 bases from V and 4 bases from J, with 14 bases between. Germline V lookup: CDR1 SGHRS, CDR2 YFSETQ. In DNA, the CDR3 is TGCGCCAGCAGCTCGGAATCTAGCTCGTACGAGCAGTACTTC. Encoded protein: CASSSESSSYEQYF.

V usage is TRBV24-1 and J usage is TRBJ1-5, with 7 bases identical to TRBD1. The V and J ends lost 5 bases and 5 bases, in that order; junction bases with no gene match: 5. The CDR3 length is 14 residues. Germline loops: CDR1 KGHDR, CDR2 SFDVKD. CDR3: CATSGDRDDQPQHF. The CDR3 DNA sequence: TGTGCCACCAGTGGAGACAGGGACGATCAGCCCCAGCATTTT.

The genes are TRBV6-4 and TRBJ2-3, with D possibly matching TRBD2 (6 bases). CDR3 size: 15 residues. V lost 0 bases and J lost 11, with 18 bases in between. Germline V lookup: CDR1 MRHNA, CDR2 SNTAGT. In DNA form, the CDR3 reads TGTGCCAGCAGTGACTCGGGGGGACTCGCATCTAGGCAGTATTTT. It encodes CASSDSGGLASRQYF.

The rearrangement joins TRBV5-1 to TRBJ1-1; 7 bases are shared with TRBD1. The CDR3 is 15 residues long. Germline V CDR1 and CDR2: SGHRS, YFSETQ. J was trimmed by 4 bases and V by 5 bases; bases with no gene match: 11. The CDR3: CASRQAYRGRTEAFF. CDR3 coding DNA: TGCGCCAGCAGGCAAGCCTACAGGGGACGCACTGAAGCTTTCTTT.

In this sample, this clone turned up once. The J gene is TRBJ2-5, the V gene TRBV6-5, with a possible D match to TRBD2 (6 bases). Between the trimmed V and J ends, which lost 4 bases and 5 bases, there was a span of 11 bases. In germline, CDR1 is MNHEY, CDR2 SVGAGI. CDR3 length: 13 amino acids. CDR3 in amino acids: CASSWGEEETQYF. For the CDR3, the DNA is TGTGCCAGCAGTTGGGGGGAAGAGGAGACCCAGTACTTC.

CDR3 sequence (DNA): TGTGCCAGCAGCTTGAAACTAGCGGGAGTGAGCACCGGGGAGCTGTTTTTT. Translated, it gives CASSLKLAGVSTGELFF. The V and J genes are TRBV3-1 (or the pseudogene TRBV3-2) and TRBJ2-2, with 11 positions matching TRBD2. The CDR3 sequence is 17 residues long. Germline CDR1 and CDR2: LGHDT and YNNKEL (reference sequence). Trimming at V came to 5 bases and at J to 4 bases, leaving 9 bases not matched to a gene.

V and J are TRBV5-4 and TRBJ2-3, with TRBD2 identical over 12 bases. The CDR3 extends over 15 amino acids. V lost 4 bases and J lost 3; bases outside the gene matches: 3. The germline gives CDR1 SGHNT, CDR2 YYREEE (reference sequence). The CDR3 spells CASSLTSGRTDTQYF. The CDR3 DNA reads TGTGCCAGCAGCCTTACTAGCGGGAGGACAGATACGCAGTATTTT.

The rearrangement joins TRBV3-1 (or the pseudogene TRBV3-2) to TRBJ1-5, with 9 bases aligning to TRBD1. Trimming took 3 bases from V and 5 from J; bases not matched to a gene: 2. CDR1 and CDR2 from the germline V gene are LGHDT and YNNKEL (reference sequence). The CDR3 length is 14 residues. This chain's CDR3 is CASSQGTGYQPQHF. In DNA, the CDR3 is TGTGCCAGCAGCCAGGGGACAGGGTATCAGCCCCAGCATTTT.

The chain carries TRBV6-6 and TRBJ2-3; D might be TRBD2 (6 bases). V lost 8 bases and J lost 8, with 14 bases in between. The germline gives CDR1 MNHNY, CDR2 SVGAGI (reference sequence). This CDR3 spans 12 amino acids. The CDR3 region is CASRDSGATQYF. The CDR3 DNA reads TGTGCCAGCCGGGATAGCGGCGCTACGCAGTATTTT.

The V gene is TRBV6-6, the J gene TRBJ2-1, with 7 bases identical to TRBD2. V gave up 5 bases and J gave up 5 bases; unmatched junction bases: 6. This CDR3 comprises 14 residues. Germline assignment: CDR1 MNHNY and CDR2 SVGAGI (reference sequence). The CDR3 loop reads CASSRLARDNEQFF. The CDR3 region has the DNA TGTGCCAGCAGTCGACTAGCAAGGGACAATGAGCAGTTCTTC.

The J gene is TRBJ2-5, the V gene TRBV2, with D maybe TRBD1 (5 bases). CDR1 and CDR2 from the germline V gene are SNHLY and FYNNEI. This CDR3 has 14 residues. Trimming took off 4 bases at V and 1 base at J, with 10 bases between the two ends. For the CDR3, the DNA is TGTGCCAGCAGTGGCGACAGCCTCCAAGAGACCCAGTACTTC. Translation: CASSGDSLQETQYF.

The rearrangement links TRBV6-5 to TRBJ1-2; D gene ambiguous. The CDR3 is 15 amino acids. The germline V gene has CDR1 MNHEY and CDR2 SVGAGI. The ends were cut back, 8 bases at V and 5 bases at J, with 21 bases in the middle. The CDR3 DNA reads TGTGCCAGCGAGGTGGAGGTATCCCAGCAGTATGGCTACACCTTC. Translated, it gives CASEVEVSQQYGYTF.

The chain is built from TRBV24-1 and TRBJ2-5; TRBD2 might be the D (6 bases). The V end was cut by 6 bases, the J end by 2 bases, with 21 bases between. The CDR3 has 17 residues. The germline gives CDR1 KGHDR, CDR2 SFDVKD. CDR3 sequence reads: CATSSREMPPGQETQYF. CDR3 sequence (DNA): TGTGCCACCAGTTCACGGGAGATGCCCCCGGGGCAAGAGACCCAGTACTTC.

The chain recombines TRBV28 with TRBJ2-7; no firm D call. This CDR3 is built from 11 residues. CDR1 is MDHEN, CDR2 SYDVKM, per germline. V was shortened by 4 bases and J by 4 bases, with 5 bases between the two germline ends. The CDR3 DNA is TGTGCCAGCAGTTACGGTTACGAGCAGTACTTC. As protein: CASSYGYEQYF.

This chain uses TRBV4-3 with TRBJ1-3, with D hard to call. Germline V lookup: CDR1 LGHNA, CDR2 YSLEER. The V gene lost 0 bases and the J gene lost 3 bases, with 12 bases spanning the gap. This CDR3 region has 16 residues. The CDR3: CASSQDSGSLGNTIYF. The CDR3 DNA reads TGCGCCAGCAGCCAAGATTCCGGGTCCCTTGGAAACACCATATATTTT.

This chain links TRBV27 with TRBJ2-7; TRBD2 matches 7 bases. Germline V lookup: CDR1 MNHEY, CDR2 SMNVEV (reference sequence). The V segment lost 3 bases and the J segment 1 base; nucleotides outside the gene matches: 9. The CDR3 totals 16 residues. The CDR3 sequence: CASSFLAREASYEQYF. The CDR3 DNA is TGTGCCAGCAGTTTTCTCGCTCGGGAGGCTTCCTACGAGCAGTACTTC.

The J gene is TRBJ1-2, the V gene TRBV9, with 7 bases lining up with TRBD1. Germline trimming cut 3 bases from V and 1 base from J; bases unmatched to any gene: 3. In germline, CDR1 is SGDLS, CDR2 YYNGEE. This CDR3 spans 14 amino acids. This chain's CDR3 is CASSDGQDNYGYTF. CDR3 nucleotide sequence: TGTGCCAGCAGCGACGGACAGGATAACTATGGCTACACCTTC.

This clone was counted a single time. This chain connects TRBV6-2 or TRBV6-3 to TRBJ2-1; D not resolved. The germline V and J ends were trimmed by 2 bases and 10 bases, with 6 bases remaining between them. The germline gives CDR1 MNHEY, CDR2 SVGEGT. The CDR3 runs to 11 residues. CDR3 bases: TGTGCCAGCAGTTACGGCCAAGAGCAGTTCTTC. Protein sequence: CASSYGQEQFF.

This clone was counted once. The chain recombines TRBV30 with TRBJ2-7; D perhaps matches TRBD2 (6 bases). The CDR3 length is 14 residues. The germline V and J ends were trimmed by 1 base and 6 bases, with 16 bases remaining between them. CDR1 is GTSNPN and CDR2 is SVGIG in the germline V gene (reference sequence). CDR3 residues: CAWSAGGNVREQYF. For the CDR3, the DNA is TGTGCCTGGAGTGCTGGAGGGAATGTTCGCGAGCAGTACTTC.

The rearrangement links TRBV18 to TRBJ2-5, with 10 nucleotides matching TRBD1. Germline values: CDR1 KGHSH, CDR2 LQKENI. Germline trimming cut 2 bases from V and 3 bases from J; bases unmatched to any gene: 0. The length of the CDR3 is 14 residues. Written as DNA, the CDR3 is TGTGCCAGCTCACCAGGGACAGGGGAAGAGACCCAGTACTTC. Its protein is CASSPGTGEETQYF.